The next 3 T cell receptor beta chains were all read from a single sample in a study of CD8+CD57+ T cells in acquired aplastic anemia. Patients included in sequencing had previously demonstrated CD8+CD57+ cell expansion by flow cytometry. Profiling that covered TCR beta VDJ and CDR3 relied on genomic DNA as its template. One entry per CDR3 protein results from TCRdb running MiXCR on the reads. Among around 180,000 distinct CDR3 sequences, nearly 50% were seen once, and the ten largest hold 10% to 15%. The sequenced sample consisted of sorted CD4+, CD8+, or CD8+CD57+ T cells (not recorded which) from PBMCs. These receptors all stem from a human donor with aplastic anemia.

Only one count was recorded for this clonotype. The chain recombines TRBV20-1 with TRBJ2-1; D may be TRBD1 or TRBD2 (5 bases each). There are 16 residues in the CDR3. Per germline, CDR1 DFQATT and CDR2 SNEGSKA (reference sequence). Trimming stripped 0 bases from V and 0 bases from J, with 12 bases between. CDR3 in amino acids: CSARDGTGSSYNEQFF. CDR3 in DNA: TGCAGTGCTAGAGATGGGACCGGAAGCTCCTACAATGAGCAGTTCTTC.

The table lists this clonotype with many counts. The rearrangement joins TRBV6-1 to TRBJ1-5, with no clear D. Trimming removed 5 bases from V and 5 bases from J, with 10 bases in between. The CDR3 runs 13 residues. Germline values: CDR1 MNHNS, CDR2 SASEGT. CDR3 sequence (DNA): TGTGCCAGCAGTCTGGGAATACATCAGCCCCAGCATTTT. Encoded protein: CASSLGIHQPQHF.

Sample share makes this clonotype hyperexpanded (1% or more). The chain uses TRBV15 and TRBJ2-5; TRBD1 might be the D (6 bases). From germline, CDR1 is LNHNV and CDR2 YYDKDF (reference sequence). Trimming took off 0 bases at V and 4 bases at J, with 12 bases between the two ends. The CDR3 totals 15 residues. The CDR3 region is CATSRDRGLGETQYF. The CDR3 DNA sequence: TGTGCCACCAGCAGAGACAGGGGCCTCGGAGAGACCCAGTACTTC.